The present entry profiles one TCR beta chain with its context. Its antigen remains unknown. This specimen belongs to a study of T cell responses to AZD1222 COVID-19 vaccine. Germline-derived CDR1 and CDR2 are MNHEY and SVGAGI. Between the trimmed V and J ends, which lost 0 bases and 1 base, there was a span of 12 bases. This CDR3 is built from 16 residues. Clones were read by immunoSEQ multiplex PCR, and TCRdb kept only the in-frame ones, dropping some. The table records fewer than 90,000 clones, under 95% of them present only once. Whole-study findings and limits: Clonal diversity may have been underestimated, and the donors were mostly white British, with more females than males. Vaccination with two AZD1222 doses was followed by a rise in Spike-specific TCR breadth and depth.

The sequences come from peripheral blood, collected 28 days after the second AZD1222 dose. V and J are TRBV6-5 and TRBJ2-5, with D possibly called TRBD1 or TRBD2 (6 bases each). The sequence was collected from an adult who received the AZD1222 COVID-19 vaccine. CDR3 DNA: TGTGCCAGCAGTTACTCGGGGGGCCCGAGCCAAGAGACCCAGTACTTC. This encodes CASSYSGGPSQETQYF.